This T cell receptor beta chain originates from a study of T cells in Graves' hyperthyroidism and ophthalmopathy. The investigators amplified TCR beta CDR3 regions from RNA transcripts. HTBI primers were the set used in a first-round RT-PCR of the TCR CDR3. TCRdb recomputed calls from the multiplex PCR reads with MiXCR, one row per CDR3 protein. The sample consists of roughly 840,000 distinct CDR3 sequences, roughly 40% of them appearing once. Findings of the study overall: Prediction of ophthalmopathy progression came a median approximately 6 months pre-onset.

Germline CDR1 and CDR2: LNHDA and SQIVND (reference sequence). The trim removed 9 bases at V and 5 bases at J, leaving 16 bases unmatched. The CDR3 is made up of 15 amino acids. Calling Graves' hyperthyroidism stable meant ophthalmopathy did not progress within 18 months. Pregnant or lactating patients were excluded, as were those with uncontrolled infection or other autoimmune disease. The diagnostic basis comprised clinical symptoms, serum thyroxine and TRAb, thyroid ultrasound and orbital computed tomography. This clonotype was detected only a few times. What it binds is not known. The chain employs TRBV19 and TRBJ2-7; 7 nucleotides line up with TRBD1. Sequenced input: blood. The TCR comes from a man aged 18 to 29 with Graves' hyperthyroidism. CDR3: CASSATGDPFHEQYF. In DNA form, the CDR3 reads TGTGCCAGCAGCGCCACAGGGGACCCCTTCCACGAGCAGTACTTC. The full variable domain, rest sourced from reference TRBV19 and TRBJ2-7, is DGGITQSPKYLFRKEGQNVTLSCEQNLNHDAMYWYRQDPGQGLRLIYYSQIVNDFQKGDIAEGYSVSREKKESFPLTVTSAQKNPTAFYLCASSATGDPFHEQYFGPGTRLTVT.